A single sample is the source of the 14 T cell receptor beta chains below, sequenced in a study of T cell repertoires in cytomegalovirus infection. TCRdb ran MiXCR on the reads and lists one entry per CDR3 protein. The table includes roughly 280,000 distinct CDR3 sequences, around 13% detected once. Sequencing input: PBMCs. The receptors were gathered from a human donor in good health (CMV status not recorded). Some clones in this sample may be carry-over from other donors' samples.

This clonotype was counted many times. The junction departs from the called germline gene at one end, perhaps through a read error. V gene TRBV7-9 combines with J gene TRBJ2-5; TRBD2 might be the D (5 bases). Germline V gene lookup returns CDR1 SEHNR and CDR2 FQNEAQ (reference sequence). The CDR3 is made up of 8 amino acids. The CDR3 bases are TGTGCCAGCAGCCCGGAGGACTTC. Translated: CASSPEDF.

V gene TRBV2 combines with J gene TRBJ1-2, with 12 positions matching TRBD1. The CDR3 spans 14 residues. V gave up 6 bases and J gave up 4 bases; unmatched junction bases: 3. Germline loops: CDR1 SNHLY, CDR2 FYNNEI. As DNA, the CDR3 is TGTGCCAGCAGGGGACAGGGGGCGTCCTATGGCTACACCTTC. It specifies CASRGQGASYGYTF.

A word on this clonotype: This may arise from a read error, as a much more abundant clone is one base away. The rearrangement joins TRBV7-6 to TRBJ1-1, with 8 bases matching TRBD1. Germline values: CDR1 SGHVS, CDR2 FNYEAQ. The CDR3 is 13 residues long. The V and J ends lost 7 bases and 3 bases, in that order; junction bases with no gene match: 4. CDR3 sequence reads: CASNMTGDTEAFF. CDR3 coding DNA: TGTGCCAGCAACATGACAGGGGACACTGAAGCTTTCTTT.

This clonotype was recorded many times. The V call is TRBV7-2, the J call TRBJ1-2, with D tentatively TRBD1 (5 bases). V lost 6 bases and J 8 bases, leaving 19 bases between the germline ends. The CDR3 is 14 residues long. Germline V gene sequence: CDR1 SGHTA, CDR2 FQGNSA. The CDR3 DNA reads TGTGCCAGCAGTCGCAGTTCAGATCGGGACGGCTACACCTTC. Residues: CASSRSSDRDGYTF.

This clonotype has at least ten counts. The chain combines TRBV6-2 or TRBV6-3 with TRBJ2-3; perhaps TRBD2 as D (7 bases). Looked up from germline, CDR1 is MNHEY and CDR2 is SVGEGT. CDR3 length: 14 residues. Trimming removed 6 bases at V and 4 bases at J, with 14 bases between. CDR3 region: CASSSGGEADTQYF. The CDR3 DNA is TGTGCCAGCAGCTCGGGGGGCGAGGCAGATACGCAGTATTTT.

This clonotype was found many times. This sequence joins TRBV28 and TRBJ2-1; TRBD1 matches at 7 bases. Germline loops: CDR1 MDHEN, CDR2 SYDVKM. CDR3 size: 13 residues. The junction had 7 bases not matched to a gene; V was cut back by 6 bases and J by 8 bases. The CDR3 reads CASSPQGRDEQFF. CDR3 DNA sequence: TGTGCCAGCAGCCCACAGGGGCGGGATGAGCAGTTCTTC. Looking up the rest from reference TRBV28 and TRBJ2-1 gives the full variable domain: DVKVTQSSRYLVKRTGEKVFLECVQDMDHENMFWYRQDPGLGLRLIYFSYDVKMKEKGDIPEGYSVSREKKERFSLILESASTNQTSMYLCASSPQGRDEQFFGPGTRLTVL.

This clonotype has at least ten counts. The chain has TRBV7-2 and TRBJ2-3; 15 positions match TRBD2. The junction had 10 bases not matched to a gene; V was cut back by 5 bases and J by 1 base. There are 19 residues in the CDR3. Germline-derived CDR1 and CDR2 are SGHTA and FQGNSA. The CDR3 is CASSSMGGLAGGGTDTQYF. The CDR3 nucleotides are TGTGCCAGCAGCAGCATGGGGGGACTAGCGGGAGGCGGCACAGATACGCAGTATTTT.

This clonotype was seen only a few times. The chain combines TRBV5-1 with TRBJ1-1, with 10 bases aligning to TRBD1. With 3 bases clipped from V and 7 bases from J, the junction kept 3 bases outside the gene matches. Germline V gene sequence: CDR1 SGHRS, CDR2 YFSETQ. The CDR3 runs to 13 residues. The CDR3: CASSWTGGDEAFF. In nucleotides, the CDR3 is TGCGCCAGCAGCTGGACAGGGGGAGATGAAGCTTTCTTT. Combining the CDR3 with reference TRBV5-1 and TRBJ1-1 gives the whole variable domain KAGVTQTPRYLIKTRGQQVTLSCSPISGHRSVSWYQQTPGQGLQFLFEYFSETQRNKGNFPGRFSGRQFSNSRSEMNVSTLELGDSALYLCASSWTGGDEAFFGQGTRLTVV.

The V call is TRBV4-2, the J call TRBJ2-7; perhaps TRBD1 as D (6 bases). The CDR3 loop spans 15 amino acids. Germline V gives CDR1 LGHNA, CDR2 YNFKEQ. The ends were cut back, 3 bases at V and 2 bases at J, with 14 bases in the middle. Written as DNA, the CDR3 is TGTGCCAGCAGCCAGAGGGGGACCCAACCCTACGAGCAGTACTTC. Its translation is CASSQRGTQPYEQYF.

This clonotype appeared many times. The chain carries TRBV29-1 and TRBJ2-7; TRBD2 is a possible D gene (7 bases). V lost 7 bases and J 6 bases, leaving 19 bases between the germline ends. The CDR3 runs 13 residues. The V gene's germline CDR1 is SQVTM and CDR2 ANQGSEA. The CDR3 bases are TGCAGCGGGACTATGGGGGGGCTACGCGAGCAGTACTTC. Amino acid sequence: CSGTMGGLREQYF.

This clonotype came up a few times. The J gene is TRBJ2-7, the V gene TRBV12-3 or TRBV12-4; D is ambiguous. V lost 5 bases, J lost 2 bases, and 13 bases lay in between. The CDR3 totals 14 residues. The CDR3, as DNA: TGTGCCAGCAGTGAAACGGATGCTACCTACGAGCAGTACTTC. Amino acids: CASSETDATYEQYF.

This chain links TRBV19 with TRBJ2-1; D not certain. Germline lookup yields CDR1 LNHDA and CDR2 SQIVND (reference sequence). Trimming took 2 bases from V and 5 from J, leaving 4 bases between them. This CDR3 comprises 12 residues. The CDR3 region is CASSISDNEQFF. DNA of the CDR3: TGTGCCAGTAGTATAAGTGACAATGAGCAGTTCTTC.

The gene calls are TRBV28 and TRBJ2-7; 7 bases are a match to TRBD2. Unmatched junction bases numbered 5, after V lost 7 bases and J lost 2 bases. The germline V gene encodes CDR1 MDHEN and CDR2 SYDVKM. The CDR3 extends over 13 amino acids. CDR3 nucleotide sequence: TGTGCCAGCACCCCAGCGGGACCCTACGAGCAGTACTTC. Its translation is CASTPAGPYEQYF.

This clonotype was seen at least ten times. This chain joins TRBV7-9 and TRBJ1-2; D unclear. The CDR3 is 14 amino acids. V was pared by 0 bases and J by 3 bases, with 8 bases between. In germline, CDR1 is SEHNR, CDR2 FQNEAQ (reference sequence). The CDR3 DNA follows: TGTGCCAGCAGCTTAGCGATAGGGCACTATGGCTACACCTTC. It encodes CASSLAIGHYGYTF.